Listed below are T cell receptor beta chains from one sample, sequenced in a study of shared clonotypes between healthy human individuals. Sequencing was performed with immunoSEQ multiplex PCR; in TCRdb, only in-frame clones are kept and a portion is missing. This table holds about 2 million clones, 85% to 95% found once. The sequencing input was naive CD8+ T cells sorted from blood. These receptors were collected from a young man in good health. CDR3s include the opening cysteine and the closing phenylalanine or tryptophan. Fields, in order: V gene, J gene, clone size, D gene, CDR3 DNA, CDR3 protein. D genes are given only for firm matches. The listing skips clone size in some rows; elsewhere it reads once, few, many or a size class.

TRBV10-3	TRBJ2-7	NA	NA	TGTGCCCATCGTCCAGGTTCCTCCTACGAGCAGTACTTC	CAHRPGSSYEQYF
TRBV7-9	TRBJ2-3	NA	NA	TGTGCCAGCAGCTTAGCCGACAGCACAGATACGCAGTATTTT	CASSLADSTDTQYF
TRBV7-2	TRBJ2-7	once	NA	TGTGCCAGCAGCTGGACGGGGACGGGGGCCTACGAGCAGTACTTC	CASSWTGTGAYEQYF
TRBV27	TRBJ1-1	NA	NA	TGTGCCAGCAGGCTTGCTGGGTCTGAAGCTTTCTTT	CASRLAGSEAFF
TRBV28	TRBJ2-5	NA	NA	TGTGCCAGCAGTCACTTACAGGCAGAAACCCAGTACTTC	CASSHLQAETQYF
TRBV7-3	TRBJ1-1	NA	NA	TGTGCCAGCAGCTTAATGGTGAACACTGAAGCTTTCTTT	CASSLMVNTEAFF
TRBV11-2	TRBJ2-7	NA	NA	TGTGCCAGCAGCTTAGCAATAGCCTACAACGAGCAGTACTTC	CASSLAIAYNEQYF
TRBV12-5	TRBJ2-7	NA	NA	TGTGCTAGTGGTTTGGCCTCAGGTACCTACGAGCAGTACTTC	CASGLASGTYEQYF
TRBV4-3	TRBJ2-7	NA	TRBD2	TGCGCCAGCAGCCAAGGTTACGGACTAGCGGCCGAGCAGTACTTC	CASSQGYGLAAEQYF
TRBV25-1	TRBJ1-1	once	NA	TGTGCCAGCAGCTGGACACTGAACACTGAAGCTTTCTTT	CASSWTLNTEAFF
TRBV2	TRBJ1-6	NA	TRBD1	TGTGCCAGCAGTGCAATGGCAGGGGGGGTTGATAATTCACCCCTCCACTTT	CASSAMAGGVDNSPLHF
TRBV27	TRBJ1-3	NA	TRBD1	TGTGCCAGCGGCGCACAGGGGGCGACTGGAAACACCATATATTTT	CASGAQGATGNTIYF
TRBV10-3	TRBJ2-2	NA	NA	TGTGCCATCAGTGAACAGGGCGGCACCGGGGAGCTGTTTTTT	CAISEQGGTGELFF
TRBV10-3	TRBJ2-3	once	TRBD2	TGTGCCATCACCGGGACTAGCGGAGCAGATACGCAGTATTTT	CAITGTSGADTQYF
TRBV6-1	TRBJ2-1	once	NA	TGTGCCAGCGACACAAGCATCTCCTACAATGAGCAGTTCTTC	CASDTSISYNEQFF
TRBV7-9	TRBJ2-7	NA	TRBD2	TGTGCCAGCAGCACGGGACTAGCGGGAATTGAATTCTACGAGCAGTACTTC	CASSTGLAGIEFYEQYF